Described below is a single T cell receptor beta chain sequence and its context. What it binds is not known. This sample was taken from a study of PD-1 blockade in classical Hodgkin lymphoma. The wider study: Patients were treated with nivolumab at 3 mg/kg, and this was given intravenously every 2 weeks. Notes on the study in general: Complete responders started with a diversity level that resembled newly diagnosed patients at baseline. TCR diversity at baseline was reported to be reduced in newly diagnosed patients relative to healthy donors. By C4D1, diversity of CD4+ TCRs had risen significantly, whereas that of CD8+ TCRs had not.

Every patient was affected by relapse after autologous stem cell transplantation, while exposure to brentuximab vedotin was not uniform. There are 13 residues in the CDR3. Germline loops: CDR1 MNHEY, CDR2 SMNVEV (reference sequence). The ends were cut back, 2 bases at V and 3 bases at J, with 8 bases in the middle. The protocol was immunoSEQ multiplex PCR, while the TCRdb copy is restricted to in-frame clones and leaves out a portion. The sample shows roughly 90,000 clones, roughly 79% of them seen only once. The TCR was taken from a human donor with classical Hodgkin lymphoma. The sequencing here drew on peripheral blood mononuclear cells (PBMCs), taken before the second cycle of nivolumab. This chain joins TRBV27 and TRBJ2-7, with D tentatively TRBD2 (6 bases). The CDR3 sequence is CASSLAGSYEQYF. The CDR3 coding sequence is TGTGCCAGCAGTTTAGCGGGGAGCTACGAGCAGTACTTC.